This T cell receptor (beta chain) comes out of a study of shared clonotypes between healthy human individuals. This clone was seen just once. Data came from immunoSEQ multiplex PCR; TCRdb stores just in-frame clones and leaves some out. The sample comprises about 1.5 million clones, roughly 97% of which are singletons, and roughly 1.2% rests with the top ten. The CDR3 contains 14 residues. V lost 5 bases and J lost 4; bases outside the gene matches: 4. The germline V gene has CDR1 SGHTA and CDR2 FQGNSA. The sample comprised naive CD4+ T cells sorted from blood. Noted subset: CD45RA+ positively selected. This chain connects TRBV7-2 to TRBJ2-7; 11 bases line up with TRBD2. This receptor was identified in a man under 40 in good health. CDR3 bases: TGTGCCAGCAGCAGTAGCGGGAGGGAGTACGAGCAGTACTTC. Encoded protein: CASSSSGREYEQYF.